Presented here are 30 T cell receptor beta chains from one specimen sequenced in a study of T-cell memory formation after mild COVID-19. One entry per CDR3 protein results from TCRdb running MiXCR on the 5' RACE reads. This table holds a few hundred thousand distinct CDR3 sequences, 20% to 25% found once. Sequencing input: PBMCs or a T cell subset sorted from them (not recorded which). Receptors were obtained from an adult woman who had mild COVID-19 (a few samples of this study predate the infection). Cell type and time point are not known.

This clonotype was observed a few times. V usage is TRBV27 and J usage is TRBJ1-5; TRBD1 might be the D (6 bases). This CDR3 has 17 amino acids. V was cut by 6 bases and J by 7 bases, with 25 bases left in between. Per germline, CDR1 MNHEY and CDR2 SMNVEV (reference sequence). The CDR3 spells CASSTKPPGTPRQPQHF. The CDR3 DNA follows: TGTGCCAGCAGCACCAAACCCCCCGGGACACCAAGGCAGCCCCAGCATTTT.

The chain carries TRBV19 and TRBJ1-2; 8 bases fit TRBD1. The ends lost 8 bases at V and 8 bases at J; junction bases unmatched: 13. In germline, CDR1 is LNHDA, CDR2 SQIVND (reference sequence). The CDR3 covers 14 residues. CDR3 coding DNA: TGTGCCAGTTCCGACAGGGGACCTTCGGGGGGCTACACCTTC. Its protein product is CASSDRGPSGGYTF.

This clonotype was counted a few times. The gene calls are TRBV12-3 or TRBV12-4 and TRBJ1-5; D gene uncertain. V lost 6 bases, J lost 4 bases, and 13 bases lay in between. CDR3 length equals 14 residues. CDR3 sequence: CASSVVGVNQPQHF. Written as DNA, the CDR3 is TGTGCCAGCAGCGTAGTGGGCGTTAATCAGCCCCAGCATTTT.

This clonotype was seen a few times. The rearrangement joins TRBV7-3 to TRBJ2-2; D perhaps matches TRBD1 (5 bases). The germline V gene has CDR1 SGHTA and CDR2 FQGTGA. Trimming took off 5 bases at V and 7 bases at J, with 11 bases between the two ends. There are 13 residues in the CDR3. The CDR3 sequence: CASSQGSGGELFF. The CDR3 DNA is TGTGCCAGCAGCCAGGGATCCGGCGGGGAGCTGTTTTTT.

The CDR3 region has the DNA TGTGCCAGTAGTCTAGGACAGGGGGCACGCTCCTCTCCCTACGAGCAGTACTTC. Protein sequence: CASSLGQGARSSPYEQYF. The chain uses TRBV19 and TRBJ2-7; 11 nucleotides agree with TRBD1. The CDR3 consists of 18 residues. Trimming took 5 bases from V and 2 from J; bases not matched to a gene: 14. Germline V gene lookup returns CDR1 LNHDA and CDR2 SQIVND (reference sequence).

This clonotype came up a few times. The chain links TRBV10-3 to TRBJ2-4, with TRBD1 matching over 9 bases. The CDR3 totals 16 residues. Germline V CDR1 and CDR2: ENHRY, SYGVKD. Losses at the gene ends were 5 bases for V and 3 bases for J; bases not matched to a gene: 8. The CDR3 bases are TGTGCCATCAGTCCGGGACAGGGACTCGGCAAAAACATTCAGTACTTC. Translated, it gives CAISPGQGLGKNIQYF.

The chain employs TRBV5-1 and TRBJ2-1; 8 positions match TRBD2. The germline V gene encodes CDR1 SGHRS and CDR2 YFSETQ. The CDR3 runs to 15 residues. With 4 bases clipped from V and 9 bases from J, the junction kept 12 bases outside the gene matches. DNA for the CDR3: TGCGCCAGCAGCCCCGGGGGGGCCGAGCATGTTGAGCAGTTCTTC. Translating it yields CASSPGGAEHVEQFF. The full variable domain, rest sourced from reference TRBV5-1 and TRBJ2-1, is KAGVTQTPRYLIKTRGQQVTLSCSPISGHRSVSWYQQTPGQGLQFLFEYFSETQRNKGNFPGRFSGRQFSNSRSEMNVSTLELGDSALYLCASSPGGAEHVEQFFGPGTRLTVL.

In its sample, this clonotype was seen a few times. The chain uses TRBV15 and TRBJ2-3; no clear D gene. This CDR3 is 18 amino acids long. V lost 0 bases and J 0 bases, leaving 16 bases between the germline ends. Germline CDR1 and CDR2: LNHNV and YYDKDF (reference sequence). The CDR3 DNA is TGTGCCACCAGCAGAGATCAAGGGTTGAGATTAAGCACAGATACGCAGTATTTT. Translated, it gives CATSRDQGLRLSTDTQYF. Combining the CDR3 with reference TRBV15 and TRBJ2-3 gives the whole variable domain DAMVIQNPRYQVTQFGKPVTLSCSQTLNHNVMYWYQQKSSQAPKLLFHYYDKDFNNEADTPDNFQSRRPNTSFCFLDIRSPGLGDTAMYLCATSRDQGLRLSTDTQYFGPGTRLTVL.

J is TRBJ2-7 and V is TRBV14, with D possibly TRBD2 on 6 matching bases. The V end was cut by 4 bases, the J end by 4 bases, with 23 bases between. From germline, CDR1 is SGHDN and CDR2 FVKESK. The CDR3 covers 17 residues. The CDR3, as DNA: TGTGCCAGCAGCCCCCATCGGGCGGCTGGGAGGAAATACGAGCAGTACTTC. It encodes CASSPHRAAGRKYEQYF.

This clonotype was counted a few times. The V call is TRBV5-1, the J call TRBJ2-5; D may correspond to TRBD1 or TRBD2 (5 bases each). This CDR3 has 15 residues. CDR1 SGHRS and CDR2 YFSETQ come from the germline V gene. The germline V and J ends were trimmed by 3 bases and 3 bases, with 15 bases remaining between them. The CDR3 reads CASSSLHGTEETQYF. The CDR3, as DNA: TGCGCCAGCAGCTCCCTACACGGGACCGAAGAGACCCAGTACTTC. Combining the CDR3 with reference TRBV5-1 and TRBJ2-5 gives the whole variable domain KAGVTQTPRYLIKTRGQQVTLSCSPISGHRSVSWYQQTPGQGLQFLFEYFSETQRNKGNFPGRFSGRQFSNSRSEMNVSTLELGDSALYLCASSSLHGTEETQYFGPGTRLLVL.

This clonotype was recorded a few times. This chain links TRBV12-3 or TRBV12-4 with TRBJ2-3; TRBD1 matches at 10 bases. CDR3 length: 15 residues. Trimming at V came to 4 bases and at J to 1 base, leaving 2 bases not matched to a gene. CDR3 sequence (DNA): TGTGCCAGCAGTTACGACAGGGGGCGCACAGATACGCAGTATTTT. Its translation: CASSYDRGRTDTQYF.

The chain recombines TRBV3-1 with TRBJ2-7; D call uncertain. Trimming removed 1 base at V and 5 bases at J, with 15 bases between. Germline V gene lookup returns CDR1 LGHDT and CDR2 YNNKEL (reference sequence). CDR3 length equals 15 residues. As DNA, the CDR3 is TGTGCCAGCAGCCAAGCTGTGACATCTAAACACGAGCAGTACTTC. It yields the protein CASSQAVTSKHEQYF.

The CDR3 is CASSLVPGLRKYNEQFF. In DNA, the CDR3 is TGTGCCAGCAGCTTAGTGCCGGGACTACGAAAGTACAATGAGCAGTTCTTC. The chain joins TRBV7-2 to TRBJ2-1; TRBD2 matches 7 bases. Germline V gene lookup returns CDR1 SGHTA and CDR2 FQGNSA. The CDR3 runs to 17 residues. Trimming cost V 1 base and J 4 bases; bases outside gene matches: 10.

Only a few counts were recorded for this clonotype. V gene TRBV29-1 combines with J gene TRBJ2-1; 8 bases agree with TRBD1. V was clipped by 2 bases and J by 4 bases; unmatched bases: 1. Germline loops: CDR1 SQVTM, CDR2 ANQGSEA. The CDR3 has 13 amino acids. This CDR3 is CSVEQGAYNEQFF. The CDR3 DNA is TGCAGCGTTGAACAGGGGGCATACAATGAGCAGTTCTTC.

This sequence joins TRBV3-1 and TRBJ2-2; a possible D gene is TRBD2 (6 bases). With 0 bases removed from V and 6 bases from J, the gap between germline ends came to 20 bases. This CDR3 spans 18 amino acids. CDR1 LGHDT and CDR2 YNNKEL come from the germline V gene (reference sequence). The CDR3 spells CASSQDQRLVLTSGELFF. The CDR3 DNA follows: TGTGCCAGCAGCCAAGATCAGAGACTAGTGTTAACCTCCGGGGAGCTGTTTTTT.

This rearrangement joins TRBV20-1 to TRBJ2-4; no reliable D call. Between the trimmed V and J ends, which lost 5 bases and 2 bases, there was a span of 13 bases. From germline, CDR1 is DFQATT and CDR2 SNEGSKA (reference sequence). The CDR3 extends over 14 amino acids. In DNA, the CDR3 is TGCAGTGCTGGGGTTGTTGAAACCAAAAACATTCAGTACTTC. Translating it yields CSAGVVETKNIQYF.

The gene calls are TRBV12-3 or TRBV12-4 and TRBJ2-5; TRBD1 might be the D (5 bases). The CDR3 covers 13 residues. Trimming pared 3 bases from V and 5 bases from J, leaving 10 bases between. DNA of the CDR3: TGTGCCAGCAGTTTCAGGGATTGGGAGACCCAGTACTTC. Translation: CASSFRDWETQYF.

V gene TRBV12-3 or TRBV12-4 combines with J gene TRBJ2-1; D unresolved. Trimming stripped 3 bases from V and 13 bases from J, with 10 bases between. CDR3 length: 11 amino acids. This CDR3 is CASSFQVAQFF. In DNA, the CDR3 is TGTGCCAGCAGTTTTCAAGTTGCCCAGTTCTTC.

This clonotype came up a few times. The chain uses TRBV24-1 and TRBJ2-1; D gene unclear. The V end lost 3 bases, the J end lost 4 bases, and 9 bases lay between the germline ends. Germline CDR1 is KGHDR and CDR2 is SFDVKD. The CDR3 runs 14 residues. The CDR3, as DNA: TGTGCCACCAGTGATAGGACCCGGTACAATGAGCAGTTCTTC. Residues: CATSDRTRYNEQFF.

This clonotype was observed a few times. The rearrangement links TRBV20-1 to TRBJ2-1; perhaps TRBD2 as D (5 bases). V shed 2 bases and J shed 2 bases, with 13 bases lying between them. This CDR3 region has 15 residues. Looked up from germline, CDR1 is DFQATT and CDR2 is SNEGSKA (reference sequence). CDR3 region: CSARSLRVPYNEQFF. Here the CDR3 DNA reads TGCAGTGCTAGATCGCTGAGGGTCCCCTACAATGAGCAGTTCTTC.

This clonotype was observed at least ten times. This chain uses TRBV4-3 with TRBJ2-1; TRBD2 matches at 11 bases. After removal of 0 bases from V and 6 bases from J, the junction contained 7 bases not matched to a gene. This CDR3 region has 17 residues. Germline V lookup: CDR1 LGHNA, CDR2 YSLEER. The CDR3 DNA follows: TGCGCCAGCAGCCAAGATCGATTAGCGGGAGGGGGCAATGAGCAGTTCTTC. This encodes CASSQDRLAGGGNEQFF.

This CDR3 reads CASSSTGDTYNEQFF. The CDR3, as DNA: TGTGCCAGCAGCTCGACGGGGGACACCTACAATGAGCAGTTCTTC. The chain combines TRBV7-2 with TRBJ2-1; either TRBD1 or TRBD2 may supply D (6 bases each). The CDR3 is 15 amino acids. Germline-derived CDR1 and CDR2 are SGHTA and FQGNSA. V lost 4 bases and J lost 2, with 12 bases in between.

There are a few counts of this clonotype. This chain joins TRBV11-2 and TRBJ2-3; D gene ambiguous. Trimming removed 4 bases from V and 2 bases from J, with 10 bases in between. The CDR3 is made up of 14 amino acids. Germline V gene lookup returns CDR1 SGHAT and CDR2 FQNNGV. The CDR3 DNA reads as TGTGCCAGCAGCTCTGTCGGCCACACAGATACGCAGTATTTT. This codes for CASSSVGHTDTQYF. Using reference TRBV11-2 and TRBJ2-3 for the parts outside the CDR3, the full variable domain is EAGVAQSPRYKIIEKRQSVAFWCNPISGHATLYWYQQILGQGPKLLIQFQNNGVVDDSQLPKDRFSAERLKGVDSTLKIQPAKLEDSAVYLCASSSVGHTDTQYFGPGTRLTVL.

This rearrangement joins TRBV5-1 to TRBJ2-7; maybe TRBD1 (6 bases). Trimming shortened V by 4 bases and J by 3 bases, and 17 bases separated the two germline ends. The CDR3 sequence is 15 residues long. Germline CDR1 is SGHRS and CDR2 is YFSETQ. CDR3 nucleotides: TGCGCCAGCAGCCCTACAGGGTTAAAGGGCTACGAGCAGTACTTC. Protein product: CASSPTGLKGYEQYF.

Notes on this clonotype: One end of the junction fails to match germline, which may point to a read error. The rearrangement links TRBV6-6 to TRBJ2-3, with 10 bases that match TRBD1. This CDR3 comprises 15 residues. CDR1 and CDR2 (germline): MNHNY, SVGAGI (reference sequence). The CDR3 region is CASSYPTGGTYTQYF. The CDR3 nucleotides read TGTGCCAGCAGTTACCCGACAGGGGGCACATATACGCAGTATTTT.

This clonotype was seen a few times. J is TRBJ1-1 and V is TRBV6-5, with a weak D call TRBD1 (6 bases). V shed 0 bases and J shed 6 bases, with 14 bases lying between them. Germline V gene lookup returns CDR1 MNHEY and CDR2 SVGAGI. This CDR3 has 15 residues. CDR3 sequence: CASSYSGGRRAEAFF. The CDR3 region has the DNA TGTGCCAGCAGTTACTCGGGGGGCAGGAGGGCTGAAGCTTTCTTT.

This clonotype has a handful of counts. The chain has TRBV4-2 and TRBJ2-3, with D perhaps matching TRBD1 (6 bases). The CDR3 spans 16 residues. The germline CDR1 and CDR2 sequences are LGHNA and YNFKEQ. With 4 bases removed from V and 2 bases from J, the gap between germline ends came to 16 bases. CDR3 nucleotide sequence: TGTGCCAGCAGCCGGGAACAGGGTTCTAACACAGATACGCAGTATTTT. This sequence encodes CASSREQGSNTDTQYF.

This sequence joins TRBV6-5 and TRBJ2-1; the match to TRBD1 covers 7 bases. The trim removed 9 bases at V and 5 bases at J, leaving 13 bases unmatched. Germline CDR1 is MNHEY and CDR2 is SVGAGI. CDR3 length: 15 amino acids. CDR3 nucleotide sequence: TGTGCCAGTCAAATGTTTCAGGGGGTTCACAATGAGCAGTTCTTC. As protein: CASQMFQGVHNEQFF.

This clonotype was recorded at least ten times. The V gene is TRBV12-3 or TRBV12-4, the J gene TRBJ2-7; D is uncertain. The CDR3 is 12 amino acids. Trimming left V 4 bases short and J 0 bases short, with 4 bases between. CDR3 amino acids: CASSSVSYEQYF. The CDR3 DNA sequence: TGTGCCAGCAGTTCTGTCTCCTACGAGCAGTACTTC.

The genes are TRBV5-1 and TRBJ2-3, with 9 bases fitting TRBD2. Germline V gives CDR1 SGHRS, CDR2 YFSETQ. J was trimmed by 0 bases and V by 3 bases; bases with no gene match: 8. The CDR3 loop spans 17 amino acids. CDR3 sequence (DNA): TGCGCCAGCAGCTCGGGGGCGAGCGGGGGGAGCACAGATACGCAGTATTTT. Amino acid sequence: CASSSGASGGSTDTQYF. The complete variable domain, with remaining parts taken from reference TRBV5-1 and TRBJ2-3, reads KAGVTQTPRYLIKTRGQQVTLSCSPISGHRSVSWYQQTPGQGLQFLFEYFSETQRNKGNFPGRFSGRQFSNSRSEMNVSTLELGDSALYLCASSSGASGGSTDTQYFGPGTRLTVL.